These 17 T cell receptor beta chains share one sample of origin, sequenced in a study of T cell responses to AZD1222 COVID-19 vaccine. Measured with immunoSEQ multiplex PCR; TCRdb has only the in-frame clones, and not every one. The sample has about 84,000 clones; 70% to 90% are singletons. The specimen was peripheral blood, collected on day 0 of AZD1222 vaccination. The source is an adult in good health.

This clone was seen only once. The chain links TRBV3-1 (or the pseudogene TRBV3-2) to TRBJ2-1; 9 bases align to TRBD2. J was trimmed by 8 bases and V by 2 bases; bases with no gene match: 4. Germline loops: CDR1 LGHDT, CDR2 YNNKEL (reference sequence). CDR3 length: 14 amino acids. The chain's CDR3 is CASSQFRLADEQFF. The CDR3 region has the DNA TGTGCCAGCAGCCAATTCCGACTAGCGGATGAGCAGTTCTTC.

The chain combines TRBV2 with TRBJ1-4; 8 nucleotides match TRBD1. The CDR3 contains 16 residues. In germline, CDR1 is SNHLY, CDR2 FYNNEI. Trimming cost V 6 bases and J 6 bases; bases outside gene matches: 12. The CDR3 sequence: CASRIQVGTGHEKLFF. CDR3 sequence (DNA): TGTGCCAGCAGAATCCAGGTCGGGACAGGACATGAAAAACTGTTTTTT. The complete variable domain, with remaining parts taken from reference TRBV2 and TRBJ1-4, reads EPEVTQTPSHQVTQMGQEVILRCVPISNHLYFYWYRQILGQKVEFLVSFYNNEISEKSEIFDDQFSVERPDGSNFTLKIRSTKLEDSAMYFCASRIQVGTGHEKLFFGSGTQLSVL.

The rearrangement links TRBV27 to TRBJ2-7; D not certain. Germline V gives CDR1 MNHEY, CDR2 SMNVEV (reference sequence). This CDR3 has 13 amino acids. Deletions cut 4 bases from V and 5 bases from J, with 12 bases between. The CDR3 nucleotides read TGTGCCAGCAGTTACAATCCACGGGACGAGCAGTACTTC. This translates into CASSYNPRDEQYF.

The chain is built from TRBV4-3 and TRBJ2-1, with 10 bases matching TRBD2. V shed 2 bases and J 0 bases; nucleotides not matched to a gene: 4. CDR1 is LGHNA and CDR2 is YSLEER in the germline V gene. This CDR3 comprises 17 residues. The CDR3 DNA reads TGCGCCAGCAGCCAACCTTCTAGCGGGAGCTCCTACAATGAGCAGTTCTTC. Protein product: CASSQPSSGSSYNEQFF.

The chain links TRBV18 to TRBJ2-5; D could derive from TRBD1 or TRBD2 (5 bases each). CDR1 and CDR2 (germline): KGHSH, LQKENI. CDR3 length equals 19 residues. V lost 1 base to trimming and J lost 5 bases, with 26 bases between them. CDR3 loop: CASSPLVRLGAGRGETQYF. In DNA, the CDR3 is TGTGCCAGCTCACCACTAGTCCGCCTCGGGGCAGGGCGCGGGGAGACCCAGTACTTC.

In this sample, this clone turned up a few times. This chain uses TRBV30 with TRBJ2-6; D possibly corresponds to TRBD1 (6 bases). Germline CDR1 is GTSNPN and CDR2 is SVGIG (reference sequence). The CDR3 is 15 amino acids. V lost 3 bases, J lost 1 base, and 10 bases lay in between. CDR3 sequence (DNA): TGTGCCTGGAGCTGGGACAAATCTGGGGCCAACGTCCTGACTTTC. It specifies CAWSWDKSGANVLTF.

The V and J genes are TRBV29-1 and TRBJ1-5; unclear D gene. V was pared by 4 bases and J by 3 bases, with 10 bases between. The CDR3 contains 13 residues. The germline CDR1 and CDR2 sequences are SQVTM and ANQGSEA. The CDR3 bases are TGCAGCGTTGGATGGGCCACCAATCAGCCCCAGCATTTT. This codes for CSVGWATNQPQHF.

Here the CDR3 DNA reads TGTGCCAGCAGTTCCCGGGAATGGAATCAGCCCCAGCATTTT. Its translation: CASSSREWNQPQHF. This chain links TRBV27 with TRBJ1-5; D is undetermined. Trimming removed 4 bases at V and 4 bases at J, with 11 bases between. The CDR3 contains 14 residues. Looked up from germline, CDR1 is MNHEY and CDR2 is SMNVEV (reference sequence).

The rearrangement uses TRBV19 and TRBJ2-1; possible D gene TRBD2, 7 bases. Germline CDR1 LNHDA, CDR2 SQIVND (reference sequence). V was cut by 4 bases and J by 0 bases, with 13 bases left in between. The CDR3 is 16 residues long. CDR3 sequence (DNA): TGTGCCAGTAGTACTCAAAGGGGGGGCTCCTACAATGAGCAGTTCTTC. Its protein is CASSTQRGGSYNEQFF.

The CDR3 is CASSPAAFSYEQYF. Written as DNA, the CDR3 is TGTGCCAGCTCACCTGCGGCCTTCTCCTACGAGCAGTACTTC. The V gene is TRBV18, the J gene TRBJ2-7; no definite D call. Per the germline V gene, CDR1 is KGHSH and CDR2 is LQKENI. The CDR3 totals 14 residues. The V gene lost 3 bases and the J gene lost 0 bases, with 9 bases spanning the gap.

This clone was detected once. V is TRBV7-8 and J is TRBJ2-1, with D hard to call. This CDR3 is built from 17 residues. Trimming removed 5 bases at V and 0 bases at J, with 17 bases between. CDR1 is SGHVS and CDR2 is FQNEAQ in the germline V gene. The CDR3 region has the DNA TGTGCCAGCAGCCCTCGCCGACCTCTCAGCTCCTACAATGAGCAGTTCTTC. Protein: CASSPRRPLSSYNEQFF.

The rearrangement joins TRBV19 to TRBJ2-1; no clear D gene. The CDR3 has 15 amino acids. Germline-derived CDR1 and CDR2 are LNHDA and SQIVND (reference sequence). With 7 bases removed from V and 2 bases from J, the gap between germline ends came to 15 bases. The CDR3 is CASMETTAPYNEQFF. Here the CDR3 DNA reads TGTGCCAGTATGGAAACAACCGCGCCCTACAATGAGCAGTTCTTC.

This clone was detected once. This chain links TRBV5-5 with TRBJ2-5, with TRBD2 identical over 8 bases. Trimming at V came to 0 bases and at J to 5 bases, leaving 12 bases not matched to a gene. Germline values: CDR1 SGHKS, CDR2 YYEKEE (reference sequence). CDR3 length: 17 amino acids. The CDR3 is CASSLGAGGREGETQYF. The CDR3 bases are TGTGCCAGCAGCTTGGGCGCCGGAGGCCGGGAGGGGGAGACCCAGTACTTC.

The genes are TRBV5-1 and TRBJ1-4; D not resolved. The CDR3 covers 14 residues. Trimming took off 0 bases at V and 2 bases at J, with 5 bases between the two ends. Looked up from germline, CDR1 is SGHRS and CDR2 is YFSETQ. CDR3 sequence: CASSLEGTNEKLFF. CDR3 sequence (DNA): TGCGCCAGCAGCTTGGAAGGGACTAATGAAAAACTGTTTTTT.

The chain combines TRBV18 with TRBJ2-5; TRBD1 might be the D (8 bases). This CDR3 spans 15 amino acids. V lost 4 bases, J lost 4 bases, and 16 bases lay in between. Germline loops: CDR1 KGHSH, CDR2 LQKENI. The CDR3 coding sequence is TGTGCCAGCTCACAAGGACAGGGAGGGGGAGAGACCCAGTACTTC. Translated, it gives CASSQGQGGGETQYF. The entire variable domain, with the rest obtained from reference TRBV18 and TRBJ2-5, is as follows: NAGVMQNPRHLVRRRGQEARLRCSPMKGHSHVYWYRQLPEEGLKFMVYLQKENIIDESGMPKERFSAEFPKEGPSILRIQQVVRGDSAAYFCASSQGQGGGETQYFGPGTRLLVL.

This clone was observed a handful of times. The J gene is TRBJ1-2, the V gene TRBV19, with TRBD1 as a possible D gene (6 bases). Germline V gives CDR1 LNHDA, CDR2 SQIVND (reference sequence). This CDR3 spans 15 amino acids. The V end lost 7 bases, the J end lost 7 bases, and 22 bases lay between the germline ends. The chain's CDR3 is CASTPSGAAARGYTF. As DNA, the CDR3 is TGTGCCAGTACCCCCTCGGGGGCCGCCGCACGTGGCTACACCTTC.

The chain recombines TRBV6-4 with TRBJ1-4; D is uncertain. Per the germline V gene, CDR1 is MRHNA and CDR2 is SNTAGT. V lost 4 bases and J 6 bases, leaving 12 bases between the germline ends. This CDR3 comprises 14 residues. The chain's CDR3 is CASSAAAHDEKLFF. As DNA, the CDR3 is TGTGCCAGCAGTGCGGCCGCGCACGATGAAAAACTGTTTTTT.